The 23 T cell receptor beta chains in this list originate from one sample, sequenced in a study of T-cell reconstitution after alpha-beta-depleted transplantation in children. Unique molecular identifiers were built into the TCRbeta library. TCRdb recomputed calls from the PCR reads with MiXCR, one row per CDR3 protein. The table includes 450,000 to 600,000 distinct CDR3 sequences, 15% to 20% detected once. The input for sequencing was PBMCs from the stem cell graft donor, taken from the stem cell graft. The receptors were gathered from a human donor who donated a stem cell graft to a child with acute lymphoblastic leukemia.

This clonotype was seen a few times. The CDR3: CASSPGGLGQSETQYF. DNA for the CDR3: TGTGCCAGCAGCCCAGGGGGGTTGGGGCAGAGTGAGACCCAGTACTTC. The chain combines TRBV7-2 with TRBJ2-5, with D perhaps TRBD1 (7 bases). Trimming pared 5 bases from V and 5 bases from J, leaving 21 bases between. The CDR3 has 16 residues. Germline V CDR1 and CDR2: SGHTA, FQGNSA.

A few counts support this clonotype. This rearrangement joins TRBV12-3 or TRBV12-4 to TRBJ1-2, with 10 nucleotides matching TRBD1. The CDR3 extends over 14 amino acids. V trimming: 6 bases; J trimming: 8 bases; junction bases outside the gene matches: 9. The CDR3 region is CASRRDRGAWGYTF. For the CDR3, the DNA is TGTGCCAGCAGAAGGGACAGGGGTGCCTGGGGCTACACCTTC.

The rearrangement joins TRBV13 to TRBJ2-3, with D perhaps matching TRBD2 (6 bases). The V gene's germline CDR1 is PRHDT and CDR2 FYEKMQ (reference sequence). Trimming left V 5 bases short and J 4 bases short, with 19 bases between. The CDR3 covers 16 residues. The CDR3 DNA reads TGTGCCAGCAGCCCACGCTCGGAGGGCCTCGCAGATACGCAGTATTTT. This gives the protein CASSPRSEGLADTQYF.

V usage is TRBV29-1 and J usage is TRBJ2-1, with D possibly being TRBD1 or TRBD2 (5 bases each). The V gene lost 1 base and the J gene lost 6 bases, with 16 bases spanning the gap. The CDR3 consists of 15 residues. The germline V gene has CDR1 SQVTM and CDR2 ANQGSEA. For the CDR3, the DNA is TGCAGCGTTGAAGTGGGGCGGGTTGCCTTCAATGAGCAGTTCTTC. Translation gives CSVEVGRVAFNEQFF.

This clonotype was picked up many times. The V gene is TRBV12-3 or TRBV12-4, the J gene TRBJ2-7; D gene ambiguous. With 3 bases removed from V and 6 bases from J, the gap between germline ends came to 6 bases. The CDR3 has 11 amino acids. The CDR3 loop is CASSFLGEQYF. CDR3 DNA sequence: TGTGCCAGCAGTTTCTTAGGCGAGCAGTACTTC.

There are many counts of this clonotype. This chain uses TRBV11-2 with TRBJ2-1; D ambiguous. Trimming removed 5 bases at V and 8 bases at J, with 7 bases between. This CDR3 has 11 amino acids. Germline V gene sequence: CDR1 SGHAT, CDR2 FQNNGV. The CDR3 DNA reads TGTGCCAGCAGCCCATCCGATGAGCAGTTCTTC. It encodes CASSPSDEQFF.

This clonotype was found many times. The chain employs TRBV7-9 and TRBJ2-3, with D perhaps TRBD1 (6 bases). Germline-derived CDR1 and CDR2 are SEHNR and FQNEAQ (reference sequence). The CDR3 extends over 14 amino acids. The V gene lost 5 bases and the J gene lost 0 bases, with 9 bases spanning the gap. DNA of the CDR3: TGTGCCAGCAGCCCGACAGGTAGCACAGATACGCAGTATTTT. Translating it yields CASSPTGSTDTQYF.

This clonotype was detected a few times. The V call is TRBV3-1, the J call TRBJ1-2; D is unclear. V lost 2 bases to trimming and J lost 5 bases, with 12 bases between them. The germline V gene encodes CDR1 LGHDT and CDR2 YNNKEL (reference sequence). The CDR3 is made up of 14 amino acids. The CDR3 DNA sequence: TGTGCCAGCAGCCAACTTTCCGGAAGATATGGCTACACCTTC. Amino acids: CASSQLSGRYGYTF.

V gene TRBV2 combines with J gene TRBJ1-1, with D unresolved. The CDR3 has 14 amino acids. CDR1 and CDR2 from the germline V gene are SNHLY and FYNNEI. V shed 11 bases and J shed 0 bases, with 16 bases lying between them. The DNA for the CDR3 is TGTGCCTCAAGCGAGGGCGCGATGAACACTGAAGCTTTCTTT. Translating it yields CASSEGAMNTEAFF.

The genes are TRBV5-1 and TRBJ2-5, with TRBD1 as a possible D gene (6 bases). V lost 4 bases to trimming and J lost 3 bases, with 10 bases between them. The germline CDR1 and CDR2 sequences are SGHRS and YFSETQ. This CDR3 spans 13 amino acids. CDR3 in amino acids: CASSQQGEETQYF. The CDR3, as DNA: TGCGCCAGCAGCCAACAGGGAGAAGAGACCCAGTACTTC.

This clonotype has ten or more counts. The V and J genes are TRBV25-1 and TRBJ1-1; 10 nucleotides line up with TRBD1. The V segment lost 2 bases and the J segment 3 bases; nucleotides outside the gene matches: 3. Germline V gene lookup returns CDR1 MGHDK and CDR2 SYGVNS. The CDR3 loop spans 15 amino acids. The CDR3 DNA follows: TGTGCCAGCAGTGAACCCGGACAGGGGGACACTGAAGCTTTCTTT. This codes for CASSEPGQGDTEAFF.

V usage is TRBV5-1 and J usage is TRBJ2-5, with D perhaps being TRBD1 or TRBD2 (6 bases each). Trimming left V 5 bases short and J 4 bases short, with 18 bases between. The germline gives CDR1 SGHRS, CDR2 YFSETQ. The CDR3 consists of 15 residues. The CDR3 here is CASSPEGGVGETQYF. The CDR3 DNA sequence: TGCGCCAGCAGTCCAGAGGGGGGCGTGGGAGAGACCCAGTACTTC. Full variable domain (outside the CDR3, taken from reference TRBV5-1 and TRBJ2-5): KAGVTQTPRYLIKTRGQQVTLSCSPISGHRSVSWYQQTPGQGLQFLFEYFSETQRNKGNFPGRFSGRQFSNSRSEMNVSTLELGDSALYLCASSPEGGVGETQYFGPGTRLLVL.

About this clonotype: An end of the junction differs from the germline gene, which may be a read error. This rearrangement joins TRBV29-1 to TRBJ2-7; D possibly corresponds to TRBD1 (5 bases). The germline CDR1 and CDR2 sequences are SQVTM and ANQGSEA. The CDR3 totals 11 residues. The CDR3 DNA follows: TGCAGCGTAGAAGGGCCCCTAGGGGAGTACTTC. Translated, it gives CSVEGPLGEYF.

This clonotype was detected only a few times. The rearrangement links TRBV10-3 to TRBJ2-7, with TRBD2 identical over 9 bases. This CDR3 spans 14 amino acids. V dropped 3 bases and J dropped 3; count of bases not matched to a gene: 3. The germline V gene encodes CDR1 ENHRY and CDR2 SYGVKD. CDR3 in DNA: TGTGCCATCAGTGATTTGCGGGAGGGCTACGAGCAGTACTTC. Translating it yields CAISDLREGYEQYF.

This clonotype was detected only a few times. This chain links TRBV12-3 or TRBV12-4 with TRBJ2-3; D gene ambiguous. Trimming shortened V by 5 bases and J by 2 bases, and 5 bases separated the two germline ends. There are 12 residues in the CDR3. This chain's CDR3 is CASSKVTDTQYF. DNA for the CDR3: TGTGCCAGCAGTAAGGTCACAGATACGCAGTATTTT.

The chain couples TRBV11-1 to TRBJ1-2, with D possibly being TRBD1 (5 bases). V dropped 4 bases and J dropped 0 bases, with 24 bases sitting between them. This CDR3 contains 19 residues. Germline V gives CDR1 SGHAT, CDR2 FQDESV (reference sequence). The chain's CDR3 is CASSSTSMGGAFSNYGYTF. CDR3 DNA: TGTGCCAGCAGCTCTACCTCCATGGGAGGGGCCTTTTCTAACTATGGCTACACCTTC.

This clonotype came up many times. This sequence joins TRBV7-9 and TRBJ1-4, with D perhaps matching TRBD1 (6 bases). CDR1 is SEHNR and CDR2 is FQNEAQ in the germline V gene (reference sequence). Trimming pared 1 base from V and 0 bases from J, leaving 6 bases between. This CDR3 is built from 15 residues. CDR3 sequence (DNA): TGTGCCAGCAGCTTAGGGACAGCAACTAATGAAAAACTGTTTTTT. Translating gives CASSLGTATNEKLFF.

A few counts support this clonotype. This chain joins TRBV6-2 or TRBV6-3 and TRBJ2-1; possible D gene TRBD1, 5 bases. Trimming cost V 2 bases and J 8 bases, with 10 bases left between them. Per germline, CDR1 MNHEY and CDR2 SVGEGT. CDR3 size: 13 residues. The CDR3 protein is CASSYARADEQFF. As DNA, the CDR3 is TGTGCCAGCAGTTACGCCAGGGCGGATGAGCAGTTCTTC.

There are many counts of this clonotype. The CDR3 here is CSAGPSQITDTQYF. The CDR3 nucleotides are TGCAGTGCTGGACCGTCCCAAATCACAGATACGCAGTATTTT. This chain joins TRBV20-1 and TRBJ2-3; no firm D call. This CDR3 has 14 amino acids. Germline V CDR1 and CDR2: DFQATT, SNEGSKA (reference sequence). The germline V and J ends were trimmed by 5 bases and 2 bases, with 14 bases remaining between them.

This CDR3 reads CASSYGTLNTEAFF. The CDR3 DNA reads as TGTGCCAGCAGCTATGGGACACTTAACACTGAAGCTTTCTTT. The gene calls are TRBV12-3 or TRBV12-4 and TRBJ1-1; possibly TRBD1 for D (6 bases). The V end was cut by 6 bases, the J end by 2 bases, with 13 bases between. This CDR3 contains 14 residues.

The chain employs TRBV27 and TRBJ1-1; 8 nucleotides align to TRBD1. The germline CDR1 and CDR2 sequences are MNHEY and SMNVEV (reference sequence). The CDR3 is 15 amino acids. The V gene end was trimmed by 5 bases and the J gene end by 4 bases; junction bases not matched to a gene: 9. The CDR3 DNA follows: TGTGCCAGCAGTGCGGGACAGGCGTTTTCCACTGAAGCTTTCTTT. It codes for CASSAGQAFSTEAFF.

The chain links TRBV11-2 to TRBJ2-2; 8 nucleotides align to TRBD1. After removal of 3 bases from V and 1 base from J, the junction contained 7 bases not matched to a gene. The V gene's germline CDR1 is SGHAT and CDR2 FQNNGV. The CDR3 covers 17 residues. CDR3 loop: CASSFVETGVNTGELFF. The CDR3 region has the DNA TGTGCCAGCAGCTTCGTCGAGACAGGGGTGAACACCGGGGAGCTGTTTTTT. The variable domain in full, with the rest retrieved from reference TRBV11-2 and TRBJ2-2, is EAGVAQSPRYKIIEKRQSVAFWCNPISGHATLYWYQQILGQGPKLLIQFQNNGVVDDSQLPKDRFSAERLKGVDSTLKIQPAKLEDSAVYLCASSFVETGVNTGELFFGEGSRLTVL.

This clonotype was counted a few times. The gene calls are TRBV5-1 and TRBJ2-1; D is undetermined. This CDR3 spans 15 amino acids. In germline, CDR1 is SGHRS, CDR2 YFSETQ. Between the trimmed V and J ends, which lost 0 bases and 0 bases, there was a span of 7 bases. CDR3 residues: CASSLEHNSYNEQFF. The CDR3 DNA follows: TGCGCCAGCAGCTTGGAGCACAACTCCTACAATGAGCAGTTCTTC.